This T cell receptor beta chain was sequenced during a study of tumor-infiltrating lymphocytes in primary liver carcinoma. TCR beta cDNA came from roughly 0.45 ug total RNA, primed with a constant-region primer. Nested multiplex PCR, run for three rounds with slightly modified ARM-PCR, yielded TCR beta libraries. PCR rounds one and two used TRBV1-TRBV30 forward primers with a C-beta reverse primer for roughly 9 cycles each. TCRdb fed the multiplex PCR reads into MiXCR, producing one record per CDR3 protein. There are some 180,000 distinct CDR3 sequences in the sample; 50% to 75% occur only once, and approximately 65% lies in the top ten. The study extracted blood RNA from unsorted whole blood and also extracted germline DNA. V shed 6 bases and J 3 bases; nucleotides not matched to a gene: 8. CDR3 size: 16 residues. Germline V gives CDR1 MGHRA, CDR2 YSYEKL.

The clonotype was recovered from a middle-aged man with primary liver carcinoma and hepatitis B virus infection. The chain joins TRBV4-1 to TRBJ2-3; 11 bases are a match to TRBD2. The sequenced sample consisted of peripheral blood. The DNA of the CDR3 is TGCGCCAGCAGTCCCCTGAGACTAGCGGGGACAGATACGCAGTATTTT. It encodes CASSPLRLAGTDTQYF.